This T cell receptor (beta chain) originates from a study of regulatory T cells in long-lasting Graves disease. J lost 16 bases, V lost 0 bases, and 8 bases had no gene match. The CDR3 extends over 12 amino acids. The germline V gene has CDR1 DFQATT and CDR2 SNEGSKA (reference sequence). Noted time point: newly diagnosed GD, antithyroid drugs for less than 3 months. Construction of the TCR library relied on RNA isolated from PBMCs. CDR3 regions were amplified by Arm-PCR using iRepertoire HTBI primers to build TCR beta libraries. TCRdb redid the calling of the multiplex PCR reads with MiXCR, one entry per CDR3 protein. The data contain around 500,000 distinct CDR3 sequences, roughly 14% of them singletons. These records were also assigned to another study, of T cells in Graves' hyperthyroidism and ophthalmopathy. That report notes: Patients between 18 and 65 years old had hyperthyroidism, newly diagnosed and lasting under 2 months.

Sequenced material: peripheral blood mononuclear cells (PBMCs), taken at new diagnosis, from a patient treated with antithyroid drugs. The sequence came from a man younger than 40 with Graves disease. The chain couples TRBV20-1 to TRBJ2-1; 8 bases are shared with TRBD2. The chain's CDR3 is CSARDGRTSSFF. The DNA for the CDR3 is TGCAGTGCTAGAGATGGCAGGACTAGCTCCTTCTTC.